This TCR beta chain was obtained from a study of T cells in Graves' hyperthyroidism and ophthalmopathy. Study details: Initial diagnosis, before any treatment, was when peripheral blood was collected. Broader study findings: Ophthalmopathy stood apart from stable hyperthyroidism in a 13 V-J model.

Amplification targeted TCR beta CDR3 regions from RNA transcripts. TCR CDR3 underwent first-round RT-PCR with the HTBI primer set. TCRdb redid the calling of the multiplex PCR reads with MiXCR, one entry per CDR3 protein. This table holds about 570,000 distinct CDR3 sequences, 13% to 15% found once. The CDR3 length is 14 residues. Trimming took 3 bases from V and 11 from J; bases not matched to a gene: 12. The germline CDR1 and CDR2 sequences are SEHNR and FQNEAQ (reference sequence). This clonotype has a count of ten or more. Its antigen is not identified. The authors deemed Graves' hyperthyroidism stable absent ophthalmopathy progression within 18 months.

The sequencing input was blood. This TCR came from a woman in her forties with Graves' hyperthyroidism. This chain uses TRBV7-9 with TRBJ1-1; TRBD1 aligns across 7 bases. The CDR3 reads CASSLSGSGQRAFF. Written as DNA, the CDR3 is TGTGCCAGCAGCTTGAGTGGGTCGGGACAGAGGGCTTTCTTT.